This T cell receptor beta chain came from a study of blood T cell repertoires in COVID-19. Some clones are missing from TCRdb's copy, which holds only in-frame ones; the method was immunoSEQ multiplex PCR. The table shows hundreds of thousands of clones, with roughly 89% occurring only once. The CDR3 has 13 residues. Germline V CDR1 and CDR2: MNHEY, SMNVEV (reference sequence). V lost 6 bases, J lost 6 bases, and 7 bases stayed unmatched. Participants were aged about 18 to 90 years, lived in about 26 US areas, and enrolled virtually. This clone has just a few counts. The TCR originated in a woman younger than 35 with acute COVID-19. This chain joins TRBV27 and TRBJ1-1, with 7 bases that match TRBD1. Sequencing was carried out using PBMCs or T cells enriched from blood (not recorded which). The chain's CDR3 is CASRDRFAAEAFF. In DNA form, the CDR3 reads TGTGCCAGCAGGGACAGGTTTGCCGCTGAAGCTTTCTTT.